Following are 27 T cell receptor beta chains from one sample sequenced in a study of tumor and adjacent non-tumor tissue in lung cancer. The template was RNA from unsorted bulk tissue. Distant lung tissue was collected more than 3 cm away from the tumor edge. A modified ARM-PCR protocol with three rounds of nested PCR amplified TCRbeta. MiXCR, run by TCRdb on the multiplex PCR reads, gives a single entry per CDR3 protein. The sample includes about 100,000 distinct CDR3 sequences, roughly two thirds of them seen just once. Input material: distant non-tumor lung tissue. Source of these receptors: a man under 40 with non-small cell lung cancer.

In this sample, this clonotype turned up many times. The chain combines TRBV4-3 with TRBJ2-3, with no clear D. The length of the CDR3 is 14 residues. V lost 0 bases to trimming and J lost 5 bases, with 9 bases between them. Germline CDR1 LGHNA, CDR2 YSLEER. CDR3: CASSQDMVGDTQYF. The CDR3 DNA is TGCGCCAGCAGCCAAGATATGGTGGGAGATACGCAGTATTTT.

With regard to this clonotype: A read error may explain this, as a much larger clone is one base away. V gene TRBV4-2 combines with J gene TRBJ2-5; D might be TRBD1 (5 bases). CDR1 LGHNA and CDR2 YNFKEQ come from the germline V gene. The CDR3 has 15 residues. The V end lost 4 bases, the J end lost 2 bases, and 14 bases lay between the germline ends. CDR3 sequence (DNA): TGTGCCAGCAGCCGACGAACCGACAGACAAGAGACCCAGTACTTC. Protein sequence: CASSRRTDRQETQYF.

This clonotype has more than one count but fewer than ten. This may arise from a read error, as a much more abundant clone is one base away. The chain joins TRBV4-3 to TRBJ1-2; no definite D call. The CDR3 is made up of 14 amino acids. V gave up 0 bases and J gave up 6 bases, with 11 bases separating them. Germline V lookup: CDR1 LGHNA, CDR2 YSLEER. CDR3: CASSQDRDRDGYTF. The CDR3 DNA sequence: TGCGCCAGCAGCCAAGATCGGGATAGGGATGGCTACACCTTC.

As regards this clonotype: This could be a read error, since a much larger clone is one nucleotide away. This sequence joins TRBV20-1 and TRBJ1-2; D perhaps matches TRBD1 (6 bases). The CDR3 length is 14 residues. Trimming removed 3 bases at V and 7 bases at J, with 18 bases between. CDR1 and CDR2 from the germline V gene are DFQATT and SNEGSKA (reference sequence). The CDR3 protein is CSASRDTEAFGYTF. The CDR3 bases are TGCAGTGCTAGCCGGGACACGGAGGCCTTTGGCTACACCTTC.

As regards this clonotype: With a much larger clone just one base away, this may be a read error. The chain is built from TRBV6-2 or TRBV6-3 and TRBJ1-1; D may be TRBD1 (6 bases). The germline V gene has CDR1 MNHEY and CDR2 SVGEGT. The CDR3 extends over 13 amino acids. This CDR3 reads CASRNRERGEVFF. The CDR3 nucleotides are TGTGCCAGCAGGAACAGGGAAAGGGGTGAAGTTTTCTTT.

By proportion, this clonotype is medium-sized. The gene calls are TRBV12-3 or TRBV12-4 and TRBJ2-5; D ambiguous. The CDR3 consists of 13 residues. V was trimmed by 4 bases and J by 0 bases, leaving 6 bases between them. This chain's CDR3 is CASSSWDQETQYF. The DNA of the CDR3 is TGTGCCAGCAGTTCGTGGGACCAAGAGACCCAGTACTTC.

A note on this clonotype: The final CDR3 position lacks the conserved phenylalanine or tryptophan, pointing to a likely read error. The chain is built from TRBV12-3 or TRBV12-4 and TRBJ2-7; tentatively, D is TRBD1 or TRBD2 (5 bases each). V was clipped by 8 bases and J by 8 bases, with 22 bases between them. The CDR3 runs to 14 residues. This chain's CDR3 is CASSRGRSQNKQYL. In nucleotides, the CDR3 is TGTGCCAGCTCCCGGGGCAGGTCGCAGAACAAGCAGTACCTC.

Regarding this clonotype: At one end the junction does not follow the germline gene, possibly because of a read error. The gene calls are TRBV20-1 and TRBJ1-4; D remains unclear. Germline V gene lookup returns CDR1 DFQATT and CDR2 SNEGSKA (reference sequence). This CDR3 has 15 amino acids. The CDR3 DNA sequence: TGTAGTGCTAGTCCCCGGAACCCAACTAATGAAAAACTGTCTTTT. It encodes CSASPRNPTNEKLSF.

This clonotype occurred a few times. Being one base from a much bigger clone, this may be a read error. The chain employs TRBV29-1 and TRBJ2-3; the match to TRBD2 covers 7 bases. Germline V gives CDR1 SQVTM, CDR2 ANQGSEA. CDR3 size: 13 residues. In nucleotides, the CDR3 is TGCAGCGCAGTGACTAGCCCCACAGATACGCAGTTTTTT. Its translation: CSAVTSPTDTQFF.

Concerning this clonotype: One end of the junction does not line up with germline, which may come from a read error. For the CDR3, the DNA is TGTGCCAGCAGACATGGGACCGGCTACACTTTC. Its protein is CASRHGTGYTF. This chain links TRBV12-3 or TRBV12-4 with TRBJ1-2, with D tentatively TRBD1 (5 bases). This CDR3 spans 11 amino acids.

V and J are TRBV6-5 and TRBJ1-1; a possible D gene is TRBD1 (6 bases). This CDR3 contains 16 residues. Between the trimmed V and J ends, which lost 1 base and 5 bases, there was a span of 17 bases. Germline V CDR1 and CDR2: MNHEY, SVGAGI. The CDR3 reads CASSYFTGSGKTEAFF. CDR3 coding DNA: TGTGCCAGCAGTTACTTCACAGGGAGTGGGAAGACTGAAGCTTTCTTT.

The sample holds many counts of this clonotype. This chain connects TRBV6-6 to TRBJ1-1; possibly TRBD1 for D (6 bases). The V gene's germline CDR1 is MNHNY and CDR2 SVGAGI (reference sequence). This CDR3 is 15 amino acids long. Trimming took off 6 bases at V and 3 bases at J, with 17 bases between the two ends. The DNA for the CDR3 is TGTGCCAGCAGACACATCGACAGGCGGGACACTGAAGCTTTCTTT. Its protein is CASRHIDRRDTEAFF.

Concerning this clonotype itself: An end of the junction does not agree with germline; a read error may underlie this. This chain joins TRBV14 and TRBJ2-2; 9 positions match TRBD1. This CDR3 is 15 amino acids long. Per germline, CDR1 SGHDN and CDR2 FVKESK. CDR3 sequence reads: CASRYTGGRTGVLFF. CDR3 coding DNA: TGTGCCAGCAGATACACAGGGGGCCGAACCGGGGTGCTGTTTTTT. Filled out from reference TRBV14 and TRBJ2-2, the complete variable domain reads EAGVTQFPSHSVIEKGQTVTLRCDPISGHDNLYWYRRVMGKEIKFLLHFVKESKQDESGMPNNRFLAERTGGTYSTLKVQPAELEDSGVYFCASRYTGGRTGVLFFGEGSRLTVL.

In regard to this clonotype: The junction departs from the called germline gene at one end, perhaps through a read error. The chain carries TRBV20-1 and TRBJ1-5, with no clear D. This CDR3 spans 15 amino acids. From germline, CDR1 is DFQATT and CDR2 SNEGSKA (reference sequence). The CDR3 DNA reads TGCAATGCTGGAGGAGGTGGAGGGCTTCACCGGCCCCAGCATTTT. Amino acids: CNAGGGGGLHRPQHF.

This clonotype was seen many times. J is TRBJ1-5 and V is TRBV12-5; TRBD1 matches 7 bases. The germline CDR1 and CDR2 sequences are LGHNT and FRNRAP. This CDR3 has 14 amino acids. The V segment lost 7 bases and the J segment 5 bases; nucleotides outside the gene matches: 8. CDR3 in DNA: TGTGCTAGTGTCCCCGACAGGGAGTATCAGCCCCAGCATTTT. Protein product: CASVPDREYQPQHF.

On this clonotype: A much larger clone lies a single base off, so this may be a read error. The CDR3 reads CASSLGATGVGDQYF. DNA for the CDR3: TGCGCCAGCAGCTTGGGGGCTACAGGGGTCGGCGATCAGTACTTC. The chain carries TRBV5-1 and TRBJ2-7, with TRBD1 matching over 7 bases. From germline, CDR1 is SGHRS and CDR2 YFSETQ. With 0 bases clipped from V and 10 bases from J, the junction kept 13 bases outside the gene matches. The CDR3 has 15 residues.

Turning to this clonotype: Since a much larger clone is just one base distant, this may be a read error. In DNA form, the CDR3 reads TGTGCCAGCAGCTTGGATTACGGAGCTGCGGTCCAGTACTTC. The encoded protein is CASSLDYGAAVQYF. The chain carries TRBV5-4 and TRBJ2-5; D ambiguous. The CDR3 consists of 14 residues. V dropped 0 bases and J dropped 10 bases, with 16 bases sitting between them. Germline V gene sequence: CDR1 SGHNT, CDR2 YYREEE (reference sequence).

As for this clonotype: With a much larger clone just one base away, this may be a read error. This chain uses TRBV4-1 with TRBJ2-1; D ambiguous. Germline-derived CDR1 and CDR2 are MGHRA and YSYEKL. The CDR3 length is 14 residues. The CDR3 here is CASSPRKGLDEQSF. The DNA of the CDR3 is TGCGCCAGCAGCCCACGTAAGGGTCTCGATGAGCAGTCCTTC.

This clonotype came up a few times. A much larger clone is a single base away; this may be a read error. V usage is TRBV4-3 and J usage is TRBJ2-5, with a possible D match to TRBD1 (6 bases). Per the germline V gene, CDR1 is LGHNA and CDR2 is YSLEER. The CDR3 has 14 amino acids. The CDR3 spells CASGQGTFQETQYF. The CDR3 DNA reads TGCGCCAGCGGCCAGGGGACATTTCAAGAGACCCAGTACTTC.

The chain joins TRBV20-1 to TRBJ2-7, with TRBD1 matching over 8 bases. CDR3 size: 15 residues. Germline V gene data show CDR1 as DFQATT and CDR2 as SNEGSKA (reference sequence). V was clipped by 3 bases and J by 4 bases; unmatched bases: 11. CDR3 in DNA: TGCAGTGCTAGCAATCTGACAGGGGCCAAGTACGAGCAGTACTTC. Protein sequence: CSASNLTGAKYEQYF.

On this clonotype itself: Germline and junction disagree at one end, which may indicate a read error. V usage is TRBV6-5 and J usage is TRBJ1-2; D gene uncertain. The CDR3 is 13 amino acids. Per germline, CDR1 MNHEY and CDR2 SVGAGI. In DNA form, the CDR3 reads TGTGCCAGTAGTCGCCGGGTGAACTATGGCAACACCTTC. Encoded protein: CASSRRVNYGNTF.

This clonotype was picked up one time. A read error is possible here, since a much larger clone lies one base away. The chain is built from TRBV6-2 or TRBV6-3 and TRBJ2-1; no clear D gene. V gave up 4 bases and J gave up 4 bases, with 8 bases separating them. Germline V lookup: CDR1 MNHEY, CDR2 SVGEGT. The CDR3 is 13 residues long. CDR3 nucleotide sequence: TGTGCCAGCAGTTGGAACATATACAATGAGCAGTTCTTC. It is translated as CASSWNIYNEQFF.

The sample holds a few counts of this clonotype. It may be a read error: a sequence one base away is much more abundant. The V and J genes are TRBV29-1 and TRBJ2-1; TRBD1 agrees at 10 bases. CDR1 is SQVTM, CDR2 ANQGSEA, per germline. The CDR3 is 14 amino acids. DNA for the CDR3: TGCAGCGTTCGGACAGGGGGTTCCTACAATGGGCAGTTCTTC. Protein: CSVRTGGSYNGQFF.

In the case of this clonotype: Because it lacks the conserved phenylalanine or tryptophan at the end, this CDR3 is likely a read error. The chain has TRBV20-1 and TRBJ1-6; D is uncertain. The CDR3 extends over 14 amino acids. Germline lookup yields CDR1 DFQATT and CDR2 SNEGSKA (reference sequence). In nucleotides, the CDR3 is TGCAGAGCTAGAGACTGGACGATTTATTCACCCCTCCACGTT. Protein product: CRARDWTIYSPLHV.

In regard to this clonotype: Germline is not matched at one junction end, which may reflect a read error. The chain has TRBV20-1 and TRBJ2-1; tentative D call: TRBD2 (5 bases). Germline V gene sequence: CDR1 DFQATT, CDR2 SNEGSKA (reference sequence). This CDR3 has 14 residues. CDR3 DNA sequence: TGCAGTGCTAGATTTTGGAGGTCATACAGTGAGCAGTTCTTC. Translation: CSARFWRSYSEQFF.

Ten or more counts support this clonotype. CDR3: CASSPEPGQGIFNSPLHF. CDR3 sequence (DNA): TGTGCCAGCAGTCCCGAACCGGGACAGGGAATTTTTAATTCACCCCTCCACTTT. The chain links TRBV6-5 to TRBJ1-6; 9 bases agree with TRBD1. J lost 6 bases, V lost 5 bases, and 14 bases had no gene match. Germline CDR1 and CDR2: MNHEY and SVGAGI. The CDR3 runs 18 residues.

In this sample, this clonotype turned up many times. This sequence joins TRBV20-1 and TRBJ2-1, with TRBD2 matching 12 bases. Germline-derived CDR1 and CDR2 are DFQATT and SNEGSKA (reference sequence). The V and J ends lost 4 bases and 6 bases, in that order; junction bases with no gene match: 7. The CDR3 spans 15 residues. As DNA, the CDR3 is TGCAGTGCTACAGGACTAGCGGGAACTTTCAATGAGCAGTTCTTC. Encoded protein: CSATGLAGTFNEQFF.